This T cell receptor beta chain derives from a study of cytomegalovirus exposure and HLA in healthy donors. Germline CDR1 SGHRS, CDR2 YFSETQ. Trimming shortened V by 0 bases and J by 3 bases, and 10 bases separated the two germline ends. This CDR3 comprises 14 residues. This PCR relied on a set of 60 Vbeta primers and 13 Jbeta primers. Libraries were prepared by immunoSEQ multiplex PCR; TCRdb keeps only in-frame clonotypes and omits some of them. The sample contains approximately 190,000 clones, approximately 78% of which appear only once. The source is a young woman in good health and CMV-seropositive. The sample was PBMCs. The chain is built from TRBV5-1 and TRBJ2-7; D might be TRBD1 (6 bases). This chain's CDR3 is CASSLGQVDYEQYF. In DNA, the CDR3 is TGCGCCAGCAGCTTGGGACAGGTCGACTACGAGCAGTACTTC.